These 4 T cell receptor beta chains were sequenced from one sample in a study of T cell responses to AZD1222 COVID-19 vaccine. Repertoires were generated with immunoSEQ multiplex PCR, while TCRdb's copy carries only in-frame clones and drops some. The sample lists about 120,000 clones; approximately 90% were seen once. The sequenced sample was peripheral blood, obtained 28 days after the second AZD1222 dose. Receptor source: an adult who received the AZD1222 COVID-19 vaccine.

The chain combines TRBV14 with TRBJ2-7; TRBD2 is a possible D gene (6 bases). V was shortened by 4 bases and J by 6 bases, with 16 bases between the two germline ends. This CDR3 spans 14 amino acids. CDR1 is SGHDN, CDR2 FVKESK, per germline. CDR3: CASSPREAYSEQYF. The CDR3 DNA sequence: TGTGCCAGCAGCCCCAGGGAGGCCTACTCCGAGCAGTACTTC.

About this clone: Its ends do not fully match the called genes, so a read error is possible. The chain has TRBV19 and TRBJ2-7, with 9 nucleotides matching TRBD2. The CDR3 is 15 amino acids. Germline V gives CDR1 LNHDA, CDR2 SQIVND (reference sequence). CDR3 nucleotides: TGTGCCAGTAGTCCTTCCCACAGCGGGAGGCCGTTAAATGACTTC. It encodes CASSPSHSGRPLNDF.

This chain joins TRBV18 and TRBJ1-3; TRBD1 matches 8 bases. Germline V gives CDR1 KGHSH, CDR2 LQKENI. V gave up 5 bases and J gave up 2 bases; unmatched junction bases: 8. The length of the CDR3 is 16 residues. CDR3 coding DNA: TGTGCCAGCTCATCGGACAGGGCTGTTACTGGAAACACCATATATTTT. Translating it yields CASSSDRAVTGNTIYF.

The chain recombines TRBV7-2 with TRBJ1-5, with a possible D match to TRBD1 (5 bases). The CDR3 has 15 amino acids. Deletions cut 3 bases from V and 6 bases from J, with 15 bases between. From germline, CDR1 is SGHTA and CDR2 FQGNSA. The chain's CDR3 is CASSFQGAPGQPQHF. The CDR3, as DNA: TGTGCCAGCAGCTTTCAGGGCGCGCCAGGTCAGCCCCAGCATTTT.